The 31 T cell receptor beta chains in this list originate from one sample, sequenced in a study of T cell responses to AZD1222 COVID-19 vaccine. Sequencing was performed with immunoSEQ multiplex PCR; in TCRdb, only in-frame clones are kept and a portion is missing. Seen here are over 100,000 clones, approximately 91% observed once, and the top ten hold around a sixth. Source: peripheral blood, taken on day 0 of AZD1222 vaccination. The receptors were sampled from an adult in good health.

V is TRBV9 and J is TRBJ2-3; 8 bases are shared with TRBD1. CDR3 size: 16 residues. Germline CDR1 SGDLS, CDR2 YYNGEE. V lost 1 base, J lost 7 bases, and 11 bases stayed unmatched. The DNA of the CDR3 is TGTGCCAGCAGCGTATCAGGACAGGGCGTCGTAAATACGCAGTATTTT. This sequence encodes CASSVSGQGVVNTQYF.

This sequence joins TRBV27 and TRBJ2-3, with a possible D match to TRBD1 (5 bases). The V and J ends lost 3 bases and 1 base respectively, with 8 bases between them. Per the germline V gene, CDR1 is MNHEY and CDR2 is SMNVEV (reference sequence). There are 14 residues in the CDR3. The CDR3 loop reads CASSFKQGTDTQYF. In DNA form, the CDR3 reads TGTGCCAGCAGTTTTAAACAGGGCACAGATACGCAGTATTTT.

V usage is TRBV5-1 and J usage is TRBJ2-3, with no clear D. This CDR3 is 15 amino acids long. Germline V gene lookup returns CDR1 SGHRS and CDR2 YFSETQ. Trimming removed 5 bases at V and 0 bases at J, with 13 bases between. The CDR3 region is CASSFVAASTDTQYF. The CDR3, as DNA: TGCGCCAGCAGTTTCGTGGCAGCTAGCACAGATACGCAGTATTTT.

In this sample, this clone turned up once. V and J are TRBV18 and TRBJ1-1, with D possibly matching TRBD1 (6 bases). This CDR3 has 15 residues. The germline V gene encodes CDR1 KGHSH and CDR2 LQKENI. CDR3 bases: TGTGCTTCCTCTCCCAAGGGGGGGCGCGGCACTGAAGCTTTCTTT. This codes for CASSPKGGRGTEAFF. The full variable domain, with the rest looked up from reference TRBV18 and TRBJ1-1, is NAGVMQNPRHLVRRRGQEARLRCSPMKGHSHVYWYRQLPEEGLKFMVYLQKENIIDESGMPKERFSAEFPKEGPSILRIQQVVRGDSAAYFCASSPKGGRGTEAFFGQGTRLTVV.

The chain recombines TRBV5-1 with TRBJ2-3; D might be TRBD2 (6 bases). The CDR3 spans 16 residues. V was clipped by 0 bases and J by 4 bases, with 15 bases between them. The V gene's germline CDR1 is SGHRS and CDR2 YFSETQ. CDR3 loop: CASSLASGGSPDTQYF. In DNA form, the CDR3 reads TGCGCCAGCAGCTTGGCTAGTGGGGGGTCCCCAGATACGCAGTATTTT.

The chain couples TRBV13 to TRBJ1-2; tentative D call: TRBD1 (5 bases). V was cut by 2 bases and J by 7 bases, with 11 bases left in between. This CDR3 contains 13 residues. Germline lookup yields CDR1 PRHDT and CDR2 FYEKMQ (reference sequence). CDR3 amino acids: CASSLSGPVGYTF. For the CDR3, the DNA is TGTGCCAGCAGCTTATCAGGGCCTGTTGGCTACACCTTC.

The CDR3 protein is CASSADRGNGYTF. For the CDR3, the DNA is TGTGCCAGCAGCGCGGACAGGGGGAATGGCTACACCTTC. J is TRBJ1-2 and V is TRBV7-9; TRBD1 matches 10 bases. CDR1 and CDR2 from the germline V gene are SEHNR and FQNEAQ (reference sequence). The CDR3 is 13 residues long. With V trimmed by 5 bases and J by 6 bases, 3 bases remained unmatched.

The CDR3 nucleotides are TGTGCCAGCAGCCGAGGACTTGGCAATGAGCAGTTCTTC. Encoded protein: CASSRGLGNEQFF. V is TRBV7-7 and J is TRBJ2-1, with D possibly TRBD2 on 5 matching bases. Germline V lookup: CDR1 SSHAT, CDR2 FNYEAQ (reference sequence). V dropped 5 bases and J dropped 6 bases, with 11 bases sitting between them. The CDR3 extends over 13 amino acids.

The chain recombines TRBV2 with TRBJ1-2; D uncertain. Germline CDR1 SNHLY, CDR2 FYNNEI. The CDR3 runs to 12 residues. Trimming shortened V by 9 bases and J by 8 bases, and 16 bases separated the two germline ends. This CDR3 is CARTGLQRGYTF. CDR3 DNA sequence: TGTGCCAGGACCGGGCTCCAGAGGGGCTACACCTTC.

CDR3 in DNA: TGTGCCAGCAGTCCTTCACGATACAATGAGCAGTTCTTC. Amino acids: CASSPSRYNEQFF. V is TRBV5-4 and J is TRBJ2-1; no clear D. V was cut by 5 bases and J by 4 bases, with 10 bases left in between. This CDR3 comprises 13 residues. Germline loops: CDR1 SGHNT, CDR2 YYREEE (reference sequence).

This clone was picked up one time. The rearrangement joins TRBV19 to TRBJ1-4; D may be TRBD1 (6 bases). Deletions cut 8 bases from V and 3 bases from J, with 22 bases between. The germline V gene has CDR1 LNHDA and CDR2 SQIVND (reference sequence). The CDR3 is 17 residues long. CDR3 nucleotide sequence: TGTGCCAGTTCTAAAGGGGGGCAGGATCCGGCTAATGAAAAACTGTTTTTT. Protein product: CASSKGGQDPANEKLFF.

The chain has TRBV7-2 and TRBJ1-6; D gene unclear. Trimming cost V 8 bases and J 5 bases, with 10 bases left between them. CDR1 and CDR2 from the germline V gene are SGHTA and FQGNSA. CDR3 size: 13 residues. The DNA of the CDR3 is TGTGCCAGCCGATGGCGGGATAATTCACCCCTCCACTTT. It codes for CASRWRDNSPLHF.

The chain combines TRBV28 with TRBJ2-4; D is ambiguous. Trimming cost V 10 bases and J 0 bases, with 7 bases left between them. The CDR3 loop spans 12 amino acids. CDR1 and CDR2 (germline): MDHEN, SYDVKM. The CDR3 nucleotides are TGTGCCACCCGTTTAGCCAAAAACATTCAGTACTTC. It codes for CATRLAKNIQYF. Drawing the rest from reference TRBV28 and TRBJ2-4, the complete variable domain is DVKVTQSSRYLVKRTGEKVFLECVQDMDHENMFWYRQDPGLGLRLIYFSYDVKMKEKGDIPEGYSVSREKKERFSLILESASTNQTSMYLCATRLAKNIQYFGAGTRLSVL.

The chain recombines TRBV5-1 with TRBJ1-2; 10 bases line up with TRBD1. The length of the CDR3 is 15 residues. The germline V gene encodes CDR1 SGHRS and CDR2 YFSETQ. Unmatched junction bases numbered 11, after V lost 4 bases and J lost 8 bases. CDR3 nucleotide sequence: TGCGCCAGCAGCCTAAGACCGGGACAGGGGACGGGCTACACCTTC. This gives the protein CASSLRPGQGTGYTF.

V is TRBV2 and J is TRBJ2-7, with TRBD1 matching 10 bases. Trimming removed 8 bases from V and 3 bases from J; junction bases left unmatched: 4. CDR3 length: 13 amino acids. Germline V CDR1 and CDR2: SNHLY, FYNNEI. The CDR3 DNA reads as TGTGCCAGCCTCCGGGACAGGGGCTACGAGCAGTACTTC. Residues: CASLRDRGYEQYF.

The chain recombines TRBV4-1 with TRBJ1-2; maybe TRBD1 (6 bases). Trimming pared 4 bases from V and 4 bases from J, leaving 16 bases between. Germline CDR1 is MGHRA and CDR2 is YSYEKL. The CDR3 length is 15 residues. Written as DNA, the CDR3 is TGCGCCAGCAGCCTTTCTGACAGGTCGGGCTATGGCTACACCTTC. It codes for CASSLSDRSGYGYTF.

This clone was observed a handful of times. DNA for the CDR3: TGTGCCAGCAGCTTATTGTTTATTGTCGCCAATCAGCCCCAGCATTTT. Its protein is CASSLLFIVANQPQHF. The rearrangement uses TRBV5-8 and TRBJ1-5; D remains ambiguous. This CDR3 region has 16 residues. Between the trimmed V and J ends, which lost 2 bases and 3 bases, there was a span of 15 bases. Germline V lookup: CDR1 SGHTS, CDR2 YDEGEE.

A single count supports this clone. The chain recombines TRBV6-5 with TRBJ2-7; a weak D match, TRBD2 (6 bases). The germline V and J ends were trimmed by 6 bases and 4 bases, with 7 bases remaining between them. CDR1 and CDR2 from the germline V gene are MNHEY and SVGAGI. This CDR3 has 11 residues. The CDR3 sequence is CASSGGYEQYF. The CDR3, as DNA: TGTGCCAGCAGCGGAGGGTACGAGCAGTACTTC.

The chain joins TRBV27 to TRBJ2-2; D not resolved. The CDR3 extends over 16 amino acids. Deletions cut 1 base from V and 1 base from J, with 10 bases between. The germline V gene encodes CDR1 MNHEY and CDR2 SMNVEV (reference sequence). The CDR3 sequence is CASSLFSDKNTGELFF. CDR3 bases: TGTGCCAGCAGTTTATTTTCCGATAAGAACACCGGGGAGCTGTTTTTT.

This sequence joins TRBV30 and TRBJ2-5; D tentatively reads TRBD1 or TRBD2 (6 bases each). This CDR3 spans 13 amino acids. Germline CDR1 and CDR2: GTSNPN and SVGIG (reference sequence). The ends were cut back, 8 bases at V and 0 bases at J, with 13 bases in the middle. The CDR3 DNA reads TGTGCCCGAAAGGGGGACTACCAAGAGACCCAGTACTTC. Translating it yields CARKGDYQETQYF.

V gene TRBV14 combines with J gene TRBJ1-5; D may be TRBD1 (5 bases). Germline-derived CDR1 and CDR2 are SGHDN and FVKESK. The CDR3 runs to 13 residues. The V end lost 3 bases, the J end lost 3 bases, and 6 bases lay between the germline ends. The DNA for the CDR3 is TGTGCCAGCAGCCAGACAGTCAATCAGCCCCAGCATTTT. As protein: CASSQTVNQPQHF.

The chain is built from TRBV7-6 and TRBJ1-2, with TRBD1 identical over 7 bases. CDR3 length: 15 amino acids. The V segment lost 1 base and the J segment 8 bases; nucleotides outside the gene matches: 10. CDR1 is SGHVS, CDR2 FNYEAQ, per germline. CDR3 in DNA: TGTGCCAGCAGCTTAGGGTCCGACAGGGTTGACGGCTACACCTTC. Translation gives CASSLGSDRVDGYTF.

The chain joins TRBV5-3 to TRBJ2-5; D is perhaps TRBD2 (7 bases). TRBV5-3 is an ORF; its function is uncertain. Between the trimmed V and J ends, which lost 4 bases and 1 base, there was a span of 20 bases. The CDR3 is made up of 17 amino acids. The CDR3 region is CARSPRVVGGAQETQYF. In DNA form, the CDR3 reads TGTGCCAGAAGCCCCAGGGTGGTTGGGGGGGCCCAAGAGACCCAGTACTTC.

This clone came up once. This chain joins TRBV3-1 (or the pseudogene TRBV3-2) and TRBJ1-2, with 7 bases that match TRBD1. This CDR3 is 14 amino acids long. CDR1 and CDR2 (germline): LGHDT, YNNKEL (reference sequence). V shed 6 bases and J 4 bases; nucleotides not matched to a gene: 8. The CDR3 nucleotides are TGTGCCAGCAGGCCGACAGGGAACCTCTATGGCTACACCTTC. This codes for CASRPTGNLYGYTF.

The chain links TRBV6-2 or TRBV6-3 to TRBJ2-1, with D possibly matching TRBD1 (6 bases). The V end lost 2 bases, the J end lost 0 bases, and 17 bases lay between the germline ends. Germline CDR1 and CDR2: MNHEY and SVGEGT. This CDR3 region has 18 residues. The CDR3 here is CASSYASHMGASYNEQFF. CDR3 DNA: TGTGCCAGCAGTTACGCCTCCCATATGGGGGCCTCCTACAATGAGCAGTTCTTC.

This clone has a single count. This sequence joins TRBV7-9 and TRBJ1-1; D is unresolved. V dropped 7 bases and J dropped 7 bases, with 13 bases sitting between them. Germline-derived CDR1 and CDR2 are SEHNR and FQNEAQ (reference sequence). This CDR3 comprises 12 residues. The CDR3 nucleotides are TGTGCCAGCACCCAGCGCCCTAATGAAGCTTTCTTT. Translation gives CASTQRPNEAFF.

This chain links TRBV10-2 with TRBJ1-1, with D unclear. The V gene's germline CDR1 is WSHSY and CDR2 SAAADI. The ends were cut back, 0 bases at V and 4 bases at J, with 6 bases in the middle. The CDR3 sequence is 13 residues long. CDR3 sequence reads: CASSESKGTEAFF. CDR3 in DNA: TGCGCCAGCAGTGAGTCGAAGGGCACTGAAGCTTTCTTT.

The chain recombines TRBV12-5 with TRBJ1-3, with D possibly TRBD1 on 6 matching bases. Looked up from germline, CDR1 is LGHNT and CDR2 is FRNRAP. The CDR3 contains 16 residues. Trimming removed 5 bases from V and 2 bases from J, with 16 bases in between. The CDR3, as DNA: TGTGCTAGTGGTGCGGGACACTCCACTCCTGGAAACACCATATATTTT. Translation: CASGAGHSTPGNTIYF.

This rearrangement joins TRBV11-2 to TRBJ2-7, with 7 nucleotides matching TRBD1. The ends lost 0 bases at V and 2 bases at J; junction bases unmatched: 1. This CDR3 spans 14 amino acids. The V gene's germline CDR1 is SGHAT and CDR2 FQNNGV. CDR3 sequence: CASSLETGPYEQYF. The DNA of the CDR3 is TGTGCCAGCAGCTTAGAGACAGGGCCCTACGAGCAGTACTTC. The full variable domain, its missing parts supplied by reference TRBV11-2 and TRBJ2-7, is EAGVAQSPRYKIIEKRQSVAFWCNPISGHATLYWYQQILGQGPKLLIQFQNNGVVDDSQLPKDRFSAERLKGVDSTLKIQPAKLEDSAVYLCASSLETGPYEQYFGPGTRLTVT.

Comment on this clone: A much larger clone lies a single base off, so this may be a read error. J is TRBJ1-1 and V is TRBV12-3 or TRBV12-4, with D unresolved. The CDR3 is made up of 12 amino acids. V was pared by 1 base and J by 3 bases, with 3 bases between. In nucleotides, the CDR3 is TGTGCCAGCAGTTTAGGGGACACTGAAGCTTTCTTT. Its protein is CASSLGDTEAFF.

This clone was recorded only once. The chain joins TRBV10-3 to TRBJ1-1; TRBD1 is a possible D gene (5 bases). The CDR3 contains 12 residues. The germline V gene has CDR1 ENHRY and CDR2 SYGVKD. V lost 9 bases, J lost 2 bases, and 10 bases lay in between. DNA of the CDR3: TGTGCCATTGGGACGGCAAACACTGAAGCTTTCTTT. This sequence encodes CAIGTANTEAFF.